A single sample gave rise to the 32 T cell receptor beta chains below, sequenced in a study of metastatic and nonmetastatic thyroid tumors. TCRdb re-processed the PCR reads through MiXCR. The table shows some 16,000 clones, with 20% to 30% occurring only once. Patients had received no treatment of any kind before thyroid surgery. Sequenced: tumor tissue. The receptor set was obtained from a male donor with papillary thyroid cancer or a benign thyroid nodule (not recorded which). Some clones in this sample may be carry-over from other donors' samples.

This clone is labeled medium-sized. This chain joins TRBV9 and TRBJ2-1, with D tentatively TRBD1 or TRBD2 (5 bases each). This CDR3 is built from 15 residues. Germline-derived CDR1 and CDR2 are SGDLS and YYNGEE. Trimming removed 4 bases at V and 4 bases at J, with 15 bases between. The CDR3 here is CASSPRDAPYNEQFF. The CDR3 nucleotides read TGTGCCAGCAGCCCTCGGGACGCACCTTACAATGAGCAGTTCTTC.

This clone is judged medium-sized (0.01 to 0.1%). CDR3 sequence: CASSLVPWVADRNEQFF. The CDR3 coding sequence is TGCGCCAGCAGCTTGGTCCCGTGGGTGGCGGACAGGAATGAGCAGTTCTTC. This chain uses TRBV5-1 with TRBJ2-1, with 7 bases fitting TRBD1. Trimming removed 0 bases from V and 7 bases from J; junction bases left unmatched: 13. The germline V gene encodes CDR1 SGHRS and CDR2 YFSETQ. The CDR3 runs 17 residues.

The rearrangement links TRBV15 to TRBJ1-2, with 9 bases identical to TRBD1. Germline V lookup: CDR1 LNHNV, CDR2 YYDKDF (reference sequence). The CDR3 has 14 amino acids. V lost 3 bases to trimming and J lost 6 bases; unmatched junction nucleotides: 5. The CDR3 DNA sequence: TGTGCCACCAGCAGGGGACAGGGAACGAATGGCTACACCTTC. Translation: CATSRGQGTNGYTF.

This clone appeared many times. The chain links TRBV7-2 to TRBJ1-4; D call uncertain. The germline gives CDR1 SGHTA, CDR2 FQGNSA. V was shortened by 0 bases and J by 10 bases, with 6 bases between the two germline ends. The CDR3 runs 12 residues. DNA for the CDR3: TGTGCCAGCAGCTTAGCTGGTGGAAAACTGTTTTTT. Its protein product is CASSLAGGKLFF.

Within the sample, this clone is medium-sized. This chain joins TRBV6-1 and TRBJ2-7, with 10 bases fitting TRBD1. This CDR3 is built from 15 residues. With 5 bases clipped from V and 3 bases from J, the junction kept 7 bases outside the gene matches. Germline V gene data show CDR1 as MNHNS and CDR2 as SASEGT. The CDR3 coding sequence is TGTGCCAGCAGTTCGGCCGGGACAGGGGTCTACGAGCAGTACTTC. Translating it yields CASSSAGTGVYEQYF.

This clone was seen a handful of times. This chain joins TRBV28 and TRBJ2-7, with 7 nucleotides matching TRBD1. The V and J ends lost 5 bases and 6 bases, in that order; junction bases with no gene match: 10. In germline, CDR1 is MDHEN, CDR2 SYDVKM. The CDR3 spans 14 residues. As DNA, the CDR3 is TGTGCCAGCAGTCGACAGGGCCGAAGGGGCGAGCAGTACTTC. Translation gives CASSRQGRRGEQYF.

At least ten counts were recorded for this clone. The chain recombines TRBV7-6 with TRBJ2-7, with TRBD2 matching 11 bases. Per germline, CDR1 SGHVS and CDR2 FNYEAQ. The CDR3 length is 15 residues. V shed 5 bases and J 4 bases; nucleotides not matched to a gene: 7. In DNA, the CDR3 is TGTGCCAGCAGCCATCGACTAGCGGGGTTGTACGAGCAGTACTTC. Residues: CASSHRLAGLYEQYF.

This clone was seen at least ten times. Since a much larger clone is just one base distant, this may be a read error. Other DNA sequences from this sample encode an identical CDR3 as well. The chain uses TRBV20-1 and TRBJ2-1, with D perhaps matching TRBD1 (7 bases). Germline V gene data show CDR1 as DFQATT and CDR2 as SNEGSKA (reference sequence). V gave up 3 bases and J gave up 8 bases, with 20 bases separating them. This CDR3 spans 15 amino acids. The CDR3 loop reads CSARDGNRGGHEQFF. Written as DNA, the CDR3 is TGCAGTGCTAGGGATGGGAACAGGGGAGGCCATGAGCAGTTCTTC.

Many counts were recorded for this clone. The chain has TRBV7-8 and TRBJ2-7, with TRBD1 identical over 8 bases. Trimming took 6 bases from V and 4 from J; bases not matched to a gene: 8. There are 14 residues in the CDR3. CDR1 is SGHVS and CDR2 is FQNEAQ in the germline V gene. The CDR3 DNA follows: TGTGCCAGCAGTATCCGGGACAGGAGATACGAGCAGTACTTC. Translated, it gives CASSIRDRRYEQYF. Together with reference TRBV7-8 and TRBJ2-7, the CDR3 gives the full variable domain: GAGVSQSPRYKVAKRGQDVALRCDPISGHVSLFWYQQALGQGPEFLTYFQNEAQLDKSGLPSDRFFAERPEGSVSTLKIQRTQQEDSAVYLCASSIRDRRYEQYFGPGTRLTVT.

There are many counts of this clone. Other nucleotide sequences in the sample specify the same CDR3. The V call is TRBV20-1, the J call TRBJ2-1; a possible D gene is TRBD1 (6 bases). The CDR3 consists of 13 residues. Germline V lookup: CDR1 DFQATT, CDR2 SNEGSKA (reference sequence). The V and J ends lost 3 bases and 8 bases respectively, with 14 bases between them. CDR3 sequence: CSARYRDLYEQFF. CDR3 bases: TGCAGTGCTAGGTACAGGGATTTGTATGAGCAGTTCTTC.

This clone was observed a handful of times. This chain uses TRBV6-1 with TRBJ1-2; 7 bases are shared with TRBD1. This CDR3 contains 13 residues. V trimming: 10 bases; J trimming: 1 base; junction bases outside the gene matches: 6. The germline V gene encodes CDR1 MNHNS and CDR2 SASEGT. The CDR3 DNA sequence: TGTGCCACCCGGACAGGATTTAACTATGGCTACACCTTC. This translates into CATRTGFNYGYTF.

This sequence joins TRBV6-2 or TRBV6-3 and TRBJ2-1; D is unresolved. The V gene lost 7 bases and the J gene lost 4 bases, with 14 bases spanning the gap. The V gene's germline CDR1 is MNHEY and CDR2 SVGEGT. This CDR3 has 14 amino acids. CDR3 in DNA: TGTGCCAGCACCCTTAACAAGAAATACAATGAGCAGTTCTTC. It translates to CASTLNKKYNEQFF.

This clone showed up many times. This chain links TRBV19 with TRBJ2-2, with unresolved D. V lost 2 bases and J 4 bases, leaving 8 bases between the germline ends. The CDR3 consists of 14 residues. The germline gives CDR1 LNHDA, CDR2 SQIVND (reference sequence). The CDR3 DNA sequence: TGTGCCAGTAGTATACAGGACGGCACCGGGGAGCTGTTTTTT. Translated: CASSIQDGTGELFF.

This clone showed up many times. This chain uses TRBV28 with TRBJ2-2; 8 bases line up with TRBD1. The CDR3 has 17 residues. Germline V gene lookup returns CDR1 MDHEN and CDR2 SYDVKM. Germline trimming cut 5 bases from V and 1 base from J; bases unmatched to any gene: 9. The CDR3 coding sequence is TGTGCCAGCAGTCTACCCAGGACAGGGTGGAACACCGGGGAGCTGTTTTTT. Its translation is CASSLPRTGWNTGELFF. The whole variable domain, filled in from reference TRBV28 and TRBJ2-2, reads DVKVTQSSRYLVKRTGEKVFLECVQDMDHENMFWYRQDPGLGLRLIYFSYDVKMKEKGDIPEGYSVSREKKERFSLILESASTNQTSMYLCASSLPRTGWNTGELFFGEGSRLTVL.

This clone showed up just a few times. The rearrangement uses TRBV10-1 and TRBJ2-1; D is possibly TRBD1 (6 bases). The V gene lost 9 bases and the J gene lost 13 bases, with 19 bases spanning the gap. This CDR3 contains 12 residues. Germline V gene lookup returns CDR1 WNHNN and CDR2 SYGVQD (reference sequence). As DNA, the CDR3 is TGCGCCAGTTGCCTGGCTTGGGGGCCTCAGTTCTTC. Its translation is CASCLAWGPQFF.

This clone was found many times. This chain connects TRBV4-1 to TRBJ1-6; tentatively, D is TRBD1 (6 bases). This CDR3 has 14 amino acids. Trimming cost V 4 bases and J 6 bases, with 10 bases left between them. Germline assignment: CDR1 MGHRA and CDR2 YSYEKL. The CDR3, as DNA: TGCGCCAGCAGCCGAGTGGACAGTAATTCACCCCTCCACTTT. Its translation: CASSRVDSNSPLHF.

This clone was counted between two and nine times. CDR3 DNA sequence: TGTGCCAGCAGTGAAGGGGGGGGTTCTGGGGCCAACGTCCTGACTTTC. Translating it yields CASSEGGGSGANVLTF. The rearrangement joins TRBV6-1 to TRBJ2-6; 7 positions match TRBD2. The CDR3 loop spans 16 amino acids. Germline lookup yields CDR1 MNHNS and CDR2 SASEGT. V was clipped by 1 base and J by 1 base; unmatched bases: 1.

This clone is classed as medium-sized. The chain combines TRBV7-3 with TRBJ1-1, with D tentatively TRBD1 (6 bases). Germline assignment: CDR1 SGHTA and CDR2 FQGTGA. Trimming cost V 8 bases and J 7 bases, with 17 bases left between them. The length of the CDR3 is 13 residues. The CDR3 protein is CASGPGTNGEAFF. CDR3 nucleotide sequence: TGTGCCAGCGGTCCAGGGACAAACGGTGAAGCTTTCTTT. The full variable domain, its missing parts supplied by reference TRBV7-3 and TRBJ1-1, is GAGVSQTPSNKVTEKGKYVELRCDPISGHTALYWYRQSLGQGPEFLIYFQGTGAADDSGLPNDRFFAVRPEGSVSTLKIQRTERGDSAVYLCASGPGTNGEAFFGQGTRLTVV.

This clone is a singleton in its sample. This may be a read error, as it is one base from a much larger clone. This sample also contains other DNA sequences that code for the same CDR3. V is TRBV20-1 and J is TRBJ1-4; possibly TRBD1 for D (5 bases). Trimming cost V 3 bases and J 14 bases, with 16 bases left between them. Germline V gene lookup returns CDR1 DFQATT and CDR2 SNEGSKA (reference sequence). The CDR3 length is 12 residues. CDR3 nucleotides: TGCAGTGCTAGTGACGGCAGGGAAAGGCTGTTTTTT. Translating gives CSASDGRERLFF.

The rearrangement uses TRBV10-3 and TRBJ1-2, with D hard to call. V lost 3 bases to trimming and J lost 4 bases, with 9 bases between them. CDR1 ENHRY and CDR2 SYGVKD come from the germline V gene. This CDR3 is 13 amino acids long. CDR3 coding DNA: TGTGCCATCAGTGAAGGAGAGGGCTATGGCTACACCTTC. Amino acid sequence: CAISEGEGYGYTF.

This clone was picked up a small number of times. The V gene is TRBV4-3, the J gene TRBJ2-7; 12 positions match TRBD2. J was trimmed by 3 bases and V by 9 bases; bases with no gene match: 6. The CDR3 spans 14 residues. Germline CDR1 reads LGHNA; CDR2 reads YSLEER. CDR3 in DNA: TGCGCCAGTCCGACTAGCGGGGGCTACTACGAGCAGTACTTC. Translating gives CASPTSGGYYEQYF.

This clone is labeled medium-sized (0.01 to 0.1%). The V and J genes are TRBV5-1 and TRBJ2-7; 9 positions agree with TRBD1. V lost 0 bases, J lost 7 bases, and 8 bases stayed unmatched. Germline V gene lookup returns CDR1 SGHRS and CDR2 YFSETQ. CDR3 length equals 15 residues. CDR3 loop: CASSLAGQGLSEQYF. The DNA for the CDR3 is TGCGCCAGCAGCTTGGCGGGACAGGGTCTCAGTGAGCAGTACTTC.

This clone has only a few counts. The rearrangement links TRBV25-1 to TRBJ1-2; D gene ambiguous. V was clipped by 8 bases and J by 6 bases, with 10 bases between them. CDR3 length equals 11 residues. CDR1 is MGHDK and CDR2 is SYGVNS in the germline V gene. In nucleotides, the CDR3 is TGTGCCAGCGGACTGAGGGATGGCTACACCTTC. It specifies CASGLRDGYTF.

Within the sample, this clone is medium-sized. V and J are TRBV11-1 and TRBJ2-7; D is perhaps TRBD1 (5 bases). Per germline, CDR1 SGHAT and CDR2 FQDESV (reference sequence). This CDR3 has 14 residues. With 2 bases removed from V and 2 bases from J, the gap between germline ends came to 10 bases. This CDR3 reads CASSLRDRAYEQYF. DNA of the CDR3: TGTGCCAGCAGCTTACGCGACAGAGCCTACGAGCAGTACTTC.

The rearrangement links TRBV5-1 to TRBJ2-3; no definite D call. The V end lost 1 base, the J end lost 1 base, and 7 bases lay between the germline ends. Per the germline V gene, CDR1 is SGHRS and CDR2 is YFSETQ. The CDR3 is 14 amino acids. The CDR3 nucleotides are TGCGCCAGCAGCTTGAGGGTGCGCACAGATACGCAGTATTTT. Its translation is CASSLRVRTDTQYF.

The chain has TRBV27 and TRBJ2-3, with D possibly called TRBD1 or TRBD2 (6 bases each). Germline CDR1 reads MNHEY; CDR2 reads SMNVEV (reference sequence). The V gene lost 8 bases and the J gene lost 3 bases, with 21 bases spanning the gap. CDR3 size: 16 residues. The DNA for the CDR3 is TGTGCCAGCCGATTTATCGGGGGCATTGGTACAGATACGCAGTATTTT. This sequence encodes CASRFIGGIGTDTQYF.

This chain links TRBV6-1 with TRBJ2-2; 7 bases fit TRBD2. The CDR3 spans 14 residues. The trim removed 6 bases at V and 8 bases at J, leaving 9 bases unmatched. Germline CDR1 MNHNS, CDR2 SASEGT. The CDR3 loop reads CASRLSGVTGELFF. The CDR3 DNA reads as TGTGCCAGCAGACTGAGCGGGGTCACTGGGGAGCTGTTTTTT.

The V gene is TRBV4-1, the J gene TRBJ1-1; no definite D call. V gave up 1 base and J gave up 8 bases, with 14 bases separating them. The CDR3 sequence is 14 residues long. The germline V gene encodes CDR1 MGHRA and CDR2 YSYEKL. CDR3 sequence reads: CASSQGTPRGEAFF. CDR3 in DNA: TGCGCCAGCAGCCAAGGGACCCCGCGAGGGGAAGCTTTCTTT.

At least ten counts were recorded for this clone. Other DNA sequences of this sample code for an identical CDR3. CDR3: CASNRGFTDTQYF. DNA for the CDR3: TGCGCCAGCAACAGGGGGTTCACAGATACGCAGTATTTT. V and J are TRBV5-1 and TRBJ2-3; 8 bases map to TRBD1. The V gene end was trimmed by 6 bases and the J gene end by 2 bases; junction bases not matched to a gene: 2. CDR3 length: 13 amino acids. Germline CDR1 reads SGHRS; CDR2 reads YFSETQ.

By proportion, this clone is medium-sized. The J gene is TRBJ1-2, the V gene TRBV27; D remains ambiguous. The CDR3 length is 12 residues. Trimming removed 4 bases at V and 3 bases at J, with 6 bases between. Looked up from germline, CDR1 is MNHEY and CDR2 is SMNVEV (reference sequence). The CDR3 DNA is TGTGCCAGCAGTTCTGGTCACTATGGCTACACCTTC. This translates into CASSSGHYGYTF.

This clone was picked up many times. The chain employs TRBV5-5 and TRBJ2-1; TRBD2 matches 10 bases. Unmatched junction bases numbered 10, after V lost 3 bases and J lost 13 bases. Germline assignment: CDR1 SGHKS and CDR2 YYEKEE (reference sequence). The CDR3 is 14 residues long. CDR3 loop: CASSSLAGEEGQFF. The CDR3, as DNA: TGTGCCAGCAGCTCTCTAGCGGGAGAAGAAGGACAGTTCTTC.

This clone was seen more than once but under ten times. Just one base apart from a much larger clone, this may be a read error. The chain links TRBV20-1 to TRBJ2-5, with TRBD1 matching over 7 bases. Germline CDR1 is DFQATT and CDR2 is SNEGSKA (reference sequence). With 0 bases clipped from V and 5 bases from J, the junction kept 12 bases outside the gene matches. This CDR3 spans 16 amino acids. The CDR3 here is CSARDNSGQRSETQYF. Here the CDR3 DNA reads TGCAGTGCTAGAGATAATTCGGGACAGAGATCCGAGACCCAGTACTTC.